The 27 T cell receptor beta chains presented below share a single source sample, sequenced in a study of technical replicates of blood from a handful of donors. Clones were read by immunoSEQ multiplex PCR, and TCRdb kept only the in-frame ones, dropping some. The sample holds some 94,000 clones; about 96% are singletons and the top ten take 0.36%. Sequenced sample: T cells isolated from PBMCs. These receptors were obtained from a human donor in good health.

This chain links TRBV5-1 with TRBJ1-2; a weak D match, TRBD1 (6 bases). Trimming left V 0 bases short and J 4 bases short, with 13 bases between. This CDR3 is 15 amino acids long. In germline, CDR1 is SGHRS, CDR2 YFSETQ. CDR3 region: CASSLDRGGGYGYTF. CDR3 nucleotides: TGCGCCAGCAGCTTGGATAGGGGAGGGGGCTATGGCTACACCTTC. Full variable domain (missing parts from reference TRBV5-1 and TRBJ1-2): KAGVTQTPRYLIKTRGQQVTLSCSPISGHRSVSWYQQTPGQGLQFLFEYFSETQRNKGNFPGRFSGRQFSNSRSEMNVSTLELGDSALYLCASSLDRGGGYGYTFGSGTRLTVV.

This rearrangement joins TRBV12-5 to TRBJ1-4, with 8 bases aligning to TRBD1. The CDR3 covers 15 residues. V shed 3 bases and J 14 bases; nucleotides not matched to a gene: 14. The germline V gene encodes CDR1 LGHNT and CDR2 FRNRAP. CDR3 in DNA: TGTGCTAGTGGTTTTCACCTTGGGGGACAGGCGTTGCTGTTTTTT. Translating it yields CASGFHLGGQALLFF.

Here the CDR3 DNA reads TGTGCCATCAGTGAGTCGGCTAGTGGAGATACGCAGTATTTT. Translated: CAISESASGDTQYF. V usage is TRBV10-3 and J usage is TRBJ2-3; D unclear. V gave up 0 bases and J gave up 5 bases, with 9 bases separating them. CDR3 length equals 14 residues. Germline V gene sequence: CDR1 ENHRY, CDR2 SYGVKD.

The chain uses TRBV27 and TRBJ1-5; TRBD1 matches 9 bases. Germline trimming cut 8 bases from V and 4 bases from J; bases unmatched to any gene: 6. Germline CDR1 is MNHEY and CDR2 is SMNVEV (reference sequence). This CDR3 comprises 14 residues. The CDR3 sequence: CASSGTGTNQPQHF. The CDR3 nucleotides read TGTGCCAGCTCTGGGACAGGGACGAATCAGCCCCAGCATTTT.

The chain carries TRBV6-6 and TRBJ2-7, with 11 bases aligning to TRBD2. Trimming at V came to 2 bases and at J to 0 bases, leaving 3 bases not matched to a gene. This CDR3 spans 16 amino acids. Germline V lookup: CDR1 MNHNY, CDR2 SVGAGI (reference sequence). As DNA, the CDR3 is TGTGCCAGCAGTTACGGGCTAGCGGGAGGCTCCTACGAGCAGTACTTC. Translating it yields CASSYGLAGGSYEQYF.

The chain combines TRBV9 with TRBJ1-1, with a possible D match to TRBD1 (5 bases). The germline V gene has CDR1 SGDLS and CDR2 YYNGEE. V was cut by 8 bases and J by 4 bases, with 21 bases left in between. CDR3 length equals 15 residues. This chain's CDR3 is CASSTIGDPSTEAFF. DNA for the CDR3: TGTGCCAGTTCAACAATAGGGGATCCTAGCACTGAAGCTTTCTTT.

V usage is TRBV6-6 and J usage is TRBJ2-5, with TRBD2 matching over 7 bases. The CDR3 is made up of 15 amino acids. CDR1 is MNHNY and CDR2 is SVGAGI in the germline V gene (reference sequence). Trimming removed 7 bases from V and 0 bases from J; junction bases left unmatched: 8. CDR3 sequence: CASTEGRGHQETQYF. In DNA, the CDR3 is TGTGCCAGCACCGAGGGGAGGGGTCACCAAGAGACCCAGTACTTC.

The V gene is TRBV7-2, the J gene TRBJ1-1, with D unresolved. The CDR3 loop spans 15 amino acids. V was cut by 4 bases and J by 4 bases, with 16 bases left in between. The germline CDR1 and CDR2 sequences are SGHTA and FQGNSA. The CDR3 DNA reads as TGTGCCAGCAGCTCCACGAGGAGTCTCGTCACTGAAGCTTTCTTT. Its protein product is CASSSTRSLVTEAFF. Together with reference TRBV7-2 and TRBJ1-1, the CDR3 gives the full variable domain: GAGVSQSPSNKVTEKGKDVELRCDPISGHTALYWYRQSLGQGLEFLIYFQGNSAPDKSGLPSDRFSAERTGGSVSTLTIQRTQQEDSAVYLCASSSTRSLVTEAFFGQGTRLTVV.

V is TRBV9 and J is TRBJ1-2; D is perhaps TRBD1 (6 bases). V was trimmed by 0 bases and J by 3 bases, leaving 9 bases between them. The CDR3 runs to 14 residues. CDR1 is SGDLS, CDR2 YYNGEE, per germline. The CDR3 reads CASSVDPGDYGYTF. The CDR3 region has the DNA TGTGCCAGCAGCGTAGATCCAGGGGACTATGGCTACACCTTC.

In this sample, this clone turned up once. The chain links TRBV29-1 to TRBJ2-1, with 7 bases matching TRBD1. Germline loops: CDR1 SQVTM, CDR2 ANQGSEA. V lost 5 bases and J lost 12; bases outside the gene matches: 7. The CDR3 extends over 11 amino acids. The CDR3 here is CSVTNRGGQFF. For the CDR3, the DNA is TGCAGCGTTACAAACAGGGGCGGGCAGTTCTTC.

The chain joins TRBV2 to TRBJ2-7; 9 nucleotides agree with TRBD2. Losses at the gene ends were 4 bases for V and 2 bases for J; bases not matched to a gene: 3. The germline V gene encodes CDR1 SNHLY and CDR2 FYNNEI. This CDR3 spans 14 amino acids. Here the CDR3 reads CASSGGGRAYEQYF. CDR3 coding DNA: TGTGCCAGCAGTGGGGGCGGGAGGGCCTACGAGCAGTACTTC.

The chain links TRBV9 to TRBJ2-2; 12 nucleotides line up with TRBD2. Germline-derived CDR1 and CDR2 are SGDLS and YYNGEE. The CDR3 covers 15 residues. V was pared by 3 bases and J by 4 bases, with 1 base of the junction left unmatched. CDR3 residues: CASSGGLAGTGELFF. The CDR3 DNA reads TGTGCCAGCAGCGGGGGACTAGCGGGCACCGGGGAGCTGTTTTTT.

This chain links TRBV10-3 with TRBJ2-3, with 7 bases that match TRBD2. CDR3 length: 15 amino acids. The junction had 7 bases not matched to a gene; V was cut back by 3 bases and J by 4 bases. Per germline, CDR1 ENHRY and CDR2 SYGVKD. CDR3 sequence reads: CAISDWVRGADTQYF. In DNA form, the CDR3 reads TGTGCCATCAGTGACTGGGTCCGGGGGGCAGATACGCAGTATTTT.

CDR3 in amino acids: CSATGPDTQYF. The DNA for the CDR3 is TGCAGTGCTACAGGGCCAGATACGCAGTATTTT. The rearrangement links TRBV20-1 to TRBJ2-3, with D tentatively TRBD1 (5 bases). Looked up from germline, CDR1 is DFQATT and CDR2 is SNEGSKA (reference sequence). The V end was cut by 4 bases, the J end by 4 bases, with 6 bases between. The CDR3 length is 11 residues.

The CDR3 sequence: CASSTQTGGNTIYF. The CDR3 DNA sequence: TGTGCCAGTAGTACCCAGACAGGGGGAAACACCATATATTTT. The chain recombines TRBV19 with TRBJ1-3; 7 positions match TRBD1. CDR3 length equals 14 residues. J gave up 4 bases and V 4 bases, and 4 bases lay outside the gene matches. The germline V gene has CDR1 LNHDA and CDR2 SQIVND (reference sequence).

Written as DNA, the CDR3 is TGTGCCAGTGGACAGGGTCCTTACAATGAGCAGTTCTTC. Translation: CASGQGPYNEQFF. This chain links TRBV19 with TRBJ2-1; 8 bases agree with TRBD1. Germline CDR1 LNHDA, CDR2 SQIVND (reference sequence). V shed 8 bases, J shed 4 bases, and the junction held 4 bases outside the gene matches. The CDR3 contains 13 residues. Full variable domain (missing parts from reference TRBV19 and TRBJ2-1): DGGITQSPKYLFRKEGQNVTLSCEQNLNHDAMYWYRQDPGQGLRLIYYSQIVNDFQKGDIAEGYSVSREKKESFPLTVTSAQKNPTAFYLCASGQGPYNEQFFGPGTRLTVL.

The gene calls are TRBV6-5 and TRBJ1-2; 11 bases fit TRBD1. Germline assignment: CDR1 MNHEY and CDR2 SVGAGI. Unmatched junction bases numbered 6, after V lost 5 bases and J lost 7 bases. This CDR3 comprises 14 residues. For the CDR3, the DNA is TGTGCCAGCAGTGAGGGACAGGGGGTAGGTGGCTACACCTTC. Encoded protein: CASSEGQGVGGYTF.

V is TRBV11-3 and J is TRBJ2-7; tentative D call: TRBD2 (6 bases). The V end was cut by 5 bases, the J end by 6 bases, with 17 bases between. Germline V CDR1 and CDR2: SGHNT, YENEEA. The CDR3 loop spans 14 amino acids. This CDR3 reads CASSPRTLEGEQYF. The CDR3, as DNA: TGTGCCAGCAGCCCCCGGACGCTGGAGGGCGAGCAGTACTTC.

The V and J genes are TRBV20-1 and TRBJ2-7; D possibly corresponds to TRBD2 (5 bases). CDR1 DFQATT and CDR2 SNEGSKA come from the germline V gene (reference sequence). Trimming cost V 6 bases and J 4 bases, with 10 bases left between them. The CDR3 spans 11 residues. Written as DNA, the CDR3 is TGCAGTGCACGGGATGGGTACGAGCAGTACTTC. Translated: CSARDGYEQYF.

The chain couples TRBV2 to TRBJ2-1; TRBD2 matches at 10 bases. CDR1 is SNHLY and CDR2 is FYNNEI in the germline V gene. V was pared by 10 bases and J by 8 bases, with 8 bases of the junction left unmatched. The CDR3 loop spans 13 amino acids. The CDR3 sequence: CAILAGVRDEQFF. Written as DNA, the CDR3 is TGTGCCATCCTAGCGGGAGTTAGGGATGAGCAGTTCTTC.

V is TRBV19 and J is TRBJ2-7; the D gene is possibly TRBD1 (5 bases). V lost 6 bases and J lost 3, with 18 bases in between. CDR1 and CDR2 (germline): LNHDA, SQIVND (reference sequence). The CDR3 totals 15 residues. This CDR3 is CASSNLRDLGYEQYF. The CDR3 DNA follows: TGTGCCAGTAGCAACCTCAGGGATCTGGGCTACGAGCAGTACTTC.

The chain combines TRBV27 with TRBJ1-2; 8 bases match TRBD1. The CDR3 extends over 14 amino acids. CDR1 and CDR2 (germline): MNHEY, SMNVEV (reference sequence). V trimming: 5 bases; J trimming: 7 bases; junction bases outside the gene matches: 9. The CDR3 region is CASSLQTGAVGYTF. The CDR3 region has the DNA TGTGCCAGCAGTCTACAGACAGGGGCGGTTGGCTACACCTTC.

The CDR3 sequence is CSAGGRSYEQYF. CDR3 nucleotides: TGCAGCGCAGGGGGCCGATCCTACGAGCAGTACTTC. The chain employs TRBV29-1 and TRBJ2-7, with 8 nucleotides matching TRBD1. The germline gives CDR1 SQVTM, CDR2 ANQGSEA. The CDR3 has 12 amino acids. With 7 bases clipped from V and 1 base from J, the junction kept 3 bases outside the gene matches.

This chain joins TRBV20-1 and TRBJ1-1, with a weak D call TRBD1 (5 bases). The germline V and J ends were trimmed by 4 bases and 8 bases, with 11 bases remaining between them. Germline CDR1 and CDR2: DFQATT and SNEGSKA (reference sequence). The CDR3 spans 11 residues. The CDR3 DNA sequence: TGCAGTGCTATTAGACAGCGCGAAGCTTTCTTT. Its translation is CSAIRQREAFF.

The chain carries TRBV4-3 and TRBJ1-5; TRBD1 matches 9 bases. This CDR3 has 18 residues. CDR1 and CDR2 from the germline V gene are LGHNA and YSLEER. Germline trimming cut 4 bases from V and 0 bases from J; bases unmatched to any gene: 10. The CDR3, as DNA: TGCGCCAGCAGCCTAGGGACAGGGCTGGGTTATAGCAATCAGCCCCAGCATTTT. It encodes CASSLGTGLGYSNQPQHF.

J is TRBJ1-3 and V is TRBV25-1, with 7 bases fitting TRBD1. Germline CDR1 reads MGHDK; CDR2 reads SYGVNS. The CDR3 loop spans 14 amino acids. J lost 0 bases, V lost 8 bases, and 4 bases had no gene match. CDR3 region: CASRQGLSGNTIYF. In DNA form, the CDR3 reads TGTGCCAGCCGACAGGGCCTCTCTGGAAACACCATATATTTT.

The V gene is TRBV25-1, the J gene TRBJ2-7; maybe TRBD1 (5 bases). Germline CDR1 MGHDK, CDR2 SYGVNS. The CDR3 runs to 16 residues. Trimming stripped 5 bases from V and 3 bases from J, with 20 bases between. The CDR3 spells CASSFVTEGRYYEQYF. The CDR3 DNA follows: TGTGCCAGCAGTTTTGTGACAGAAGGTCGTTACTACGAGCAGTACTTC.